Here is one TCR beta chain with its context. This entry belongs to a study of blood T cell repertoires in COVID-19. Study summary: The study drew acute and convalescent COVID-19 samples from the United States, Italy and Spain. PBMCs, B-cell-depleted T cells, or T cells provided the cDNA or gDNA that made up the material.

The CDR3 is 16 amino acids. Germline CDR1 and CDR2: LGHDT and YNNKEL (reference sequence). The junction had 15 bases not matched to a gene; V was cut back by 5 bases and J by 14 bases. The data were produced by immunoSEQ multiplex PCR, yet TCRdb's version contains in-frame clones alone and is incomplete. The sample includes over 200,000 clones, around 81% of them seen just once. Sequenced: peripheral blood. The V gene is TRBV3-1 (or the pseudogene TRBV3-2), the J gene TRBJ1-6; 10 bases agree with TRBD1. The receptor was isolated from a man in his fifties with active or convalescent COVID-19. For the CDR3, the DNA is TGTGCCAGCAGCTCCCAGACAGGGGGCGGCTTAGGAACCCTCCACTTT. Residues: CASSSQTGGGLGTLHF.